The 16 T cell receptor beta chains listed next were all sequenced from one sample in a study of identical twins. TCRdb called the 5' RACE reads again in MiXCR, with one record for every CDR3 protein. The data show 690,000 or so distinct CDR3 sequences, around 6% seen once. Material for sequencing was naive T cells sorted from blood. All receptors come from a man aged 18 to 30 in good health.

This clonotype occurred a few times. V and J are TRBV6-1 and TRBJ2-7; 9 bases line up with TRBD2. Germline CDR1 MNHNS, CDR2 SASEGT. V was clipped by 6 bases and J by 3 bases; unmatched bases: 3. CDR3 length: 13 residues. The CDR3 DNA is TGTGCCAGCAGACGACTAGCGGTCTACGAGCAGTACTTC. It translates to CASRRLAVYEQYF.

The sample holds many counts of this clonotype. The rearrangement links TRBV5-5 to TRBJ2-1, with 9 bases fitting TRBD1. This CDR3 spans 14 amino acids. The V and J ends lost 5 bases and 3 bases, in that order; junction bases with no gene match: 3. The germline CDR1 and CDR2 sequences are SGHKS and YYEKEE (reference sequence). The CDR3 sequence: CASRRGQGYNEQFF. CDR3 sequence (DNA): TGTGCCAGCAGGCGGGGACAGGGCTACAATGAGCAGTTCTTC.

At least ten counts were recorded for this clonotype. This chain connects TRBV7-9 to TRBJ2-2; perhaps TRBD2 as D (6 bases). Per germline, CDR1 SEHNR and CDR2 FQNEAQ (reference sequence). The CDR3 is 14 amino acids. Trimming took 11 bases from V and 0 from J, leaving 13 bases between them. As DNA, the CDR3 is TGTGCCCTCATCACGGGGGCGAACACCGGGGAGCTGTTTTTT. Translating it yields CALITGANTGELFF.

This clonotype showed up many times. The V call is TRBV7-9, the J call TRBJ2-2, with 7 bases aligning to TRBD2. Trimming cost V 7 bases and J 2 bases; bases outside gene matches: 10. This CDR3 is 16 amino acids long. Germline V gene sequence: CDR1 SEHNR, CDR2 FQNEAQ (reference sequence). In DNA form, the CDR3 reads TGTGCCAGCACATTGGGGAGGGCCTTAAACACCGGGGAGCTGTTTTTT. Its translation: CASTLGRALNTGELFF.

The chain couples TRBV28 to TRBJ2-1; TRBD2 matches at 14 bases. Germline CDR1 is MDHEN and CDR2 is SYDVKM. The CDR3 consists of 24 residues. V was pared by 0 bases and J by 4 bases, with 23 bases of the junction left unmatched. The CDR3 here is CASSLWPLRGQTRTSGRRYNEQFF. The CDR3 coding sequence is TGTGCCAGCAGTTTATGGCCGCTCCGGGGCCAAACTAGGACTAGCGGGAGGAGATACAATGAGCAGTTCTTC.

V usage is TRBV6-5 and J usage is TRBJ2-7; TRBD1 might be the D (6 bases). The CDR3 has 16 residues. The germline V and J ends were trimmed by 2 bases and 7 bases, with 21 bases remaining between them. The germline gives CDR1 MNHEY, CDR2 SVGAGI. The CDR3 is CASSYTPTGGLGEQYF. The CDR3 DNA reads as TGTGCCAGCAGTTACACACCGACAGGTGGTCTGGGAGAGCAGTACTTC.

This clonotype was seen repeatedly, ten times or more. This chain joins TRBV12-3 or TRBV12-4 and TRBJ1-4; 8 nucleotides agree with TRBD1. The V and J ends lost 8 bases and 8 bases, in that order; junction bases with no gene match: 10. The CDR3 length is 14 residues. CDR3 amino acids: CASLNTGGGEKLFF. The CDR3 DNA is TGTGCCAGCCTGAATACAGGGGGAGGAGAAAAACTGTTTTTT.

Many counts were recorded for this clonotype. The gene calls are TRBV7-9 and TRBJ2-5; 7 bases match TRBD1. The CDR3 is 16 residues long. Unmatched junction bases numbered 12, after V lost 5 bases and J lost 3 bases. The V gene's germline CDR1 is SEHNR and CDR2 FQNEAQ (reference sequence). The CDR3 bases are TGTGCCAGCAGCCCACCCCAGGGACAGCTAAAAGAGACCCAGTACTTC. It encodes CASSPPQGQLKETQYF. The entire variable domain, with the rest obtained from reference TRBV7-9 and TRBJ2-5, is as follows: DTGVSQNPRHKITKRGQNVTFRCDPISEHNRLYWYRQTLGQGPEFLTYFQNEAQLEKSRLLSDRFSAERPKGSFSTLEIQRTEQGDSAMYLCASSPPQGQLKETQYFGPGTRLLVL.

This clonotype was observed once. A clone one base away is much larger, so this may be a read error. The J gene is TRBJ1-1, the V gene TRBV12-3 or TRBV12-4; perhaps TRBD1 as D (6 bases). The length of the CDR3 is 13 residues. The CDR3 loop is CAGSLDSDTEAFF. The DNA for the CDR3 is TGTGCCGGCAGTTTGGACAGTGACACTGAAGCTTTCTTT.

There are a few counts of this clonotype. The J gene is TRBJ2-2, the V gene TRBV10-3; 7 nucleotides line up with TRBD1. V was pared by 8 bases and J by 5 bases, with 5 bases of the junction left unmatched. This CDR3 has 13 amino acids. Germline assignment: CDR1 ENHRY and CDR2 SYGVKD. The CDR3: CAISSDRTGELFF. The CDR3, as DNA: TGTGCCATCTCCTCGGACAGGACCGGGGAGCTGTTTTTT.

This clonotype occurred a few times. The CDR3 here is CASSSPGSYEQYF. DNA for the CDR3: TGTGCCAGCAGCTCGCCGGGCTCCTACGAGCAGTACTTC. The rearrangement links TRBV5-5 to TRBJ2-7, with D unresolved. V lost 3 bases and J 0 bases, leaving 7 bases between the germline ends. CDR1 and CDR2 from the germline V gene are SGHKS and YYEKEE (reference sequence). The CDR3 contains 13 residues.

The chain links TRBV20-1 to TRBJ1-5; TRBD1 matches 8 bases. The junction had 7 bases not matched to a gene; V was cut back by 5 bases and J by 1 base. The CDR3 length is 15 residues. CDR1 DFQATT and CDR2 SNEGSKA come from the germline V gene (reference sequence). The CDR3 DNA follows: TGCAGTGCTCAGCCCGGGACAGGCAGCAATCAGCCCCAGCATTTT. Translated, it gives CSAQPGTGSNQPQHF.

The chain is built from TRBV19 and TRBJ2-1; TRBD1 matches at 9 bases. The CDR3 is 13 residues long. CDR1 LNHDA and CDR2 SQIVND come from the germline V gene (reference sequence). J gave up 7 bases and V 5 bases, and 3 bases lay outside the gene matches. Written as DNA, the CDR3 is TGTGCCAGTAGTGTGGGACAGGGTAATGAGCAGTTCTTC. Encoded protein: CASSVGQGNEQFF.

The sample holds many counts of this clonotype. CDR3 coding DNA: TGTGCCACCTCACCGGGGCCTCCCGGGGCCTACAATGAGCAGTTCTTC. Translation: CATSPGPPGAYNEQFF. The gene calls are TRBV12-3 or TRBV12-4 and TRBJ2-1, with D perhaps assigned TRBD1 or TRBD2 (5 bases each). Trimming cost V 10 bases and J 2 bases, with 21 bases left between them. The length of the CDR3 is 16 residues.

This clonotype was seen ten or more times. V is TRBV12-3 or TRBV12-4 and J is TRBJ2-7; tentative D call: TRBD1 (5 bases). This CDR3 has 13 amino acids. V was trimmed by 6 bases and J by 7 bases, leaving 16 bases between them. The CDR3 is CASSLKGVGEQYF. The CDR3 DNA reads TGTGCCAGCAGCTTAAAAGGGGTCGGGGAGCAGTACTTC.

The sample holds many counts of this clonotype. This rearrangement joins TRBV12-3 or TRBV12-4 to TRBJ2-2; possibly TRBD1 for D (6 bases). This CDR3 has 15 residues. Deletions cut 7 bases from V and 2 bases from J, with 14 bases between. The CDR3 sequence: CASTTRGPNTGELFF. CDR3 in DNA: TGTGCCAGCACTACCAGGGGACCCAACACCGGGGAGCTGTTTTTT.